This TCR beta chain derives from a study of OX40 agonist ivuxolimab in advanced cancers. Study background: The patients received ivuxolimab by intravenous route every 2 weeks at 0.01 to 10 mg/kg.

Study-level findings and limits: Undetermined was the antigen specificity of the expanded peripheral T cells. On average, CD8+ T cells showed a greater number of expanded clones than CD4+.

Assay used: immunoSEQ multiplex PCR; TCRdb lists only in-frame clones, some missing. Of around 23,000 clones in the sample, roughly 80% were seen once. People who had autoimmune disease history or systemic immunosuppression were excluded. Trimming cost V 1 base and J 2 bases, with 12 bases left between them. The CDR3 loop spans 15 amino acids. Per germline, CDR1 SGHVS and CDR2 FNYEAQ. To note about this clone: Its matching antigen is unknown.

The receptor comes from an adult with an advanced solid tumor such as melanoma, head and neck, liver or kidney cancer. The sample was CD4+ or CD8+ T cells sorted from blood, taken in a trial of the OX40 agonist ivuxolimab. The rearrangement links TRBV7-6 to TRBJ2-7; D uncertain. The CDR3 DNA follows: TGTGCCAGCAGCTTAGTTACGGAAGGCACCTACGAGCAGTACTTC. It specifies CASSLVTEGTYEQYF.